These 31 T cell receptor beta chains originate from one sample sequenced in a study of blood T cells in healthy people across ages. A sample-barcoded 5' primer and a J-beta primer mix were used in a second PCR of about 7 to 12 cycles. TCRdb independently ran MiXCR on the 5' RACE reads; one entry per CDR3 protein. Of about 1.1 million distinct CDR3 sequences listed, more than 30% are singletons. What was sequenced was blood. Receptors originate from a man aged 18 to 29 in good health.

J is TRBJ2-7 and V is TRBV9; D tentatively fits TRBD1 or TRBD2 (5 bases each). Trimming stripped 0 bases from V and 4 bases from J, with 14 bases between. Germline V gives CDR1 SGDLS, CDR2 YYNGEE. The CDR3 runs 15 residues. This chain's CDR3 is CASSVAGGIEYEQYF. The CDR3 bases are TGTGCCAGCAGCGTAGCTGGGGGTATCGAATACGAGCAGTACTTC. Full variable domain (outside the CDR3, taken from reference TRBV9 and TRBJ2-7): DSGVTQTPKHLITATGQRVTLRCSPRSGDLSVYWYQQSLDQGLQFLIQYYNGEERAKGNILERFSAQQFPDLHSELNLSSLELGDSALYFCASSVAGGIEYEQYFGPGTRLTVT.

CDR3 DNA sequence: TGTGCCAGCAGTCCCACGGGGGTCCCCTATAATTCACCCCTCCACTTT. Its translation: CASSPTGVPYNSPLHF. The chain has TRBV27 and TRBJ1-6, with D possibly being TRBD1 (5 bases). Trimming removed 5 bases at V and 2 bases at J, with 13 bases between. CDR1 is MNHEY, CDR2 SMNVEV, per germline (reference sequence). There are 16 residues in the CDR3.

In this sample, this clonotype turned up a few times. This rearrangement joins TRBV4-2 to TRBJ2-5; weak D call: TRBD2 (6 bases). Germline V gene data show CDR1 as LGHNA and CDR2 as YNFKEQ. The CDR3 is 14 amino acids. V shed 5 bases and J shed 5 bases, with 15 bases lying between them. The CDR3 DNA sequence: TGTGCCAGCAGCAACCCCGGGACTCAGGAGACCCAGTACTTC. It codes for CASSNPGTQETQYF.

The J gene is TRBJ2-7, the V gene TRBV12-3 or TRBV12-4; 11 positions match TRBD2. With V trimmed by 5 bases and J by 7 bases, 4 bases remained unmatched. There are 13 residues in the CDR3. The CDR3 DNA reads as TGTGCCAGCAGTCAGGGACTAGCGGCTGAGCAGTACTTC. It translates to CASSQGLAAEQYF.

In its sample, this clonotype was seen a few times. The chain is built from TRBV6-6 and TRBJ2-3; TRBD2 matches 9 bases. The germline V gene encodes CDR1 MNHNY and CDR2 SVGAGI (reference sequence). After removal of 0 bases from V and 4 bases from J, the junction contained 5 bases not matched to a gene. The CDR3 is 16 amino acids. CDR3: CASSYSSGGSSDTQYF. The DNA of the CDR3 is TGTGCCAGCAGTTACTCTAGCGGGGGAAGCTCAGATACGCAGTATTTT.

The chain has TRBV7-3 and TRBJ2-1; 8 nucleotides line up with TRBD2. The CDR3 covers 13 residues. Germline CDR1 and CDR2: SGHTA and FQGTGA. The ends lost 4 bases at V and 8 bases at J; junction bases unmatched: 4. CDR3 loop: CASSSGLAHEQFF. CDR3 bases: TGTGCCAGCAGCTCTGGACTAGCCCATGAGCAGTTCTTC.

The CDR3 region is CASSPGTGRGTGELFF. The CDR3 DNA is TGTGCCAGCAGCCCCGGGACTGGGCGAGGCACCGGGGAGCTGTTTTTT. The chain carries TRBV9 and TRBJ2-2, with D possibly matching TRBD2 (6 bases). V was pared by 4 bases and J by 4 bases, with 17 bases between. Germline lookup yields CDR1 SGDLS and CDR2 YYNGEE. The CDR3 is made up of 16 amino acids.

The rearrangement uses TRBV15 and TRBJ2-3, with D possibly TRBD2 on 6 matching bases. The V and J ends lost 0 bases and 10 bases respectively, with 14 bases between them. The CDR3 has 14 amino acids. Germline CDR1 is LNHNV and CDR2 is YYDKDF (reference sequence). The CDR3 nucleotides are TGTGCCACCAGCAGAGATTCCTCCAGGGAGGCGCAGTATTTT. Amino acid sequence: CATSRDSSREAQYF.

J is TRBJ2-3 and V is TRBV6-6; D possibly corresponds to TRBD1 (5 bases). Germline V gene sequence: CDR1 MNHNY, CDR2 SVGAGI (reference sequence). The V and J ends lost 0 bases and 4 bases respectively, with 14 bases between them. CDR3 length: 16 amino acids. CDR3 protein: CASSYSIGASPDTQYF. CDR3 nucleotides: TGTGCCAGCAGTTACTCGATTGGGGCCAGCCCAGATACGCAGTATTTT.

This chain joins TRBV4-1 and TRBJ1-2; tentatively, D is TRBD1 (5 bases). The V end was cut by 2 bases, the J end by 8 bases, with 18 bases between. Per the germline V gene, CDR1 is MGHRA and CDR2 is YSYEKL. The CDR3 is 15 residues long. CDR3 amino acids: CASSQRGEGSRGYTF. The CDR3 DNA is TGCGCCAGCAGCCAAAGAGGGGAAGGGAGTCGCGGCTACACCTTC.

The rearrangement joins TRBV27 to TRBJ1-2; D may be TRBD1 (5 bases). Trimming took off 4 bases at V and 3 bases at J, with 18 bases between the two ends. The germline V gene has CDR1 MNHEY and CDR2 SMNVEV (reference sequence). This CDR3 contains 16 residues. The CDR3 DNA follows: TGTGCCAGCAGTTACGACGCCGACGCGGGGGACTATGGCTACACCTTC. Translation gives CASSYDADAGDYGYTF.

This clonotype was picked up a small number of times. V and J are TRBV4-1 and TRBJ1-1; no clear D. V was shortened by 0 bases and J by 0 bases, with 11 bases between the two germline ends. This CDR3 contains 16 residues. The V gene's germline CDR1 is MGHRA and CDR2 YSYEKL. CDR3 bases: TGCGCCAGCAGCCAAGATGGGGTACAGCTGAACACTGAAGCTTTCTTT. Translating it yields CASSQDGVQLNTEAFF.

The V gene is TRBV7-9, the J gene TRBJ2-2, with 7 positions matching TRBD1. The CDR3 has 17 amino acids. Germline lookup yields CDR1 SEHNR and CDR2 FQNEAQ (reference sequence). The V gene end was trimmed by 5 bases and the J gene end by 1 base; junction bases not matched to a gene: 10. This CDR3 reads CASSPKSGTVNTGELFF. The CDR3 DNA sequence: TGTGCCAGCAGCCCGAAGTCCGGGACAGTGAACACCGGGGAGCTGTTTTTT.

This chain joins TRBV4-2 and TRBJ1-1, with TRBD1 as a possible D gene (6 bases). Germline V gene lookup returns CDR1 LGHNA and CDR2 YNFKEQ. This CDR3 comprises 16 residues. Trimming took off 4 bases at V and 0 bases at J, with 15 bases between the two ends. The CDR3 loop is CASSPTITGLNTEAFF. Written as DNA, the CDR3 is TGTGCCAGCAGCCCAACGATTACAGGGCTGAACACTGAAGCTTTCTTT.

This clonotype was recorded only once. The CDR3 DNA reads TGTGCCTGGGGCCCAGTATCCACTGAAGCTTTCTTT. This sequence encodes CAWGPVSTEAFF. V is TRBV30 and J is TRBJ1-1; D gene unclear. This CDR3 has 12 residues. The V gene lost 5 bases and the J gene lost 4 bases, with 11 bases spanning the gap. The germline V gene encodes CDR1 GTSNPN and CDR2 SVGIG (reference sequence).

CDR3 sequence (DNA): TGCAGTGCTAGAGGGCCAGGGTGGGAAGCTTTCTTT. Translating gives CSARGPGWEAFF. This chain connects TRBV20-1 to TRBJ1-1; weak D call: TRBD1 (5 bases). This CDR3 is built from 12 residues. Per the germline V gene, CDR1 is DFQATT and CDR2 is SNEGSKA (reference sequence). With 1 base removed from V and 8 bases from J, the gap between germline ends came to 11 bases.

This clonotype was found a few times. The genes are TRBV29-1 and TRBJ1-2; possibly TRBD1 for D (6 bases). The V end was cut by 3 bases, the J end by 0 bases, with 17 bases between. Germline loops: CDR1 SQVTM, CDR2 ANQGSEA. The CDR3 is 16 amino acids. The CDR3 spells CSVDPDRRNTNYGYTF. CDR3 nucleotide sequence: TGCAGCGTTGATCCTGACAGGCGGAACACTAACTATGGCTACACCTTC. The full variable domain, its missing parts supplied by reference TRBV29-1 and TRBJ1-2, is SAVISQKPSRDICQRGTSLTIQCQVDSQVTMMFWYRQQPGQSLTLIATANQGSEATYESGFVIDKFPISRPNLTFSTLTVSNMSPEDSSIYLCSVDPDRRNTNYGYTFGSGTRLTVV.

The chain combines TRBV29-1 with TRBJ2-3, with 7 bases lining up with TRBD2. The CDR3 is 13 residues long. The germline gives CDR1 SQVTM, CDR2 ANQGSEA. V lost 4 bases, J lost 1 base, and 2 bases stayed unmatched. CDR3 DNA sequence: TGCAGCGTTGGGGGAGGGGGCACAGATACGCAGTATTTT. Protein: CSVGGGGTDTQYF.

With respect to this clonotype: No conserved phenylalanine or tryptophan ends this CDR3, so it is likely a read error. V gene TRBV5-1 combines with J gene TRBJ2-3, with TRBD2 identical over 11 bases. CDR1 and CDR2 from the germline V gene are SGHRS and YFSETQ. The CDR3 is 15 amino acids. With V trimmed by 4 bases and J by 3 bases, 4 bases remained unmatched. The CDR3 spells CASSSSGGATDTQYL. The CDR3 DNA reads as TGCGCCAGCAGCAGTAGCGGGGGGGCGACAGATACGCAGTATCTT.

This clonotype has a handful of counts. CDR3 in DNA: TGTGCCAGCAGGTCCTCATCGGGGGGGGGTGGCTACACCTTC. It codes for CASRSSSGGGGYTF. The chain uses TRBV12-3 or TRBV12-4 and TRBJ1-2, with D maybe TRBD1 (5 bases). Trimming cost V 6 bases and J 7 bases, with 18 bases left between them. The CDR3 has 14 amino acids.

This chain uses TRBV18 with TRBJ2-5; D is perhaps TRBD2 (5 bases). Trimming took off 1 base at V and 4 bases at J, with 13 bases between the two ends. Germline V gives CDR1 KGHSH, CDR2 LQKENI. The CDR3 spans 15 residues. The CDR3 sequence: CASSPRLNSGETQYF. DNA for the CDR3: TGTGCCAGCTCACCACGATTAAACAGCGGAGAGACCCAGTACTTC. The complete variable domain, with remaining parts taken from reference TRBV18 and TRBJ2-5, reads NAGVMQNPRHLVRRRGQEARLRCSPMKGHSHVYWYRQLPEEGLKFMVYLQKENIIDESGMPKERFSAEFPKEGPSILRIQQVVRGDSAAYFCASSPRLNSGETQYFGPGTRLLVL.

J is TRBJ2-3 and V is TRBV2, with D unresolved. This CDR3 is built from 11 residues. Trimming shortened V by 9 bases and J by 2 bases, and 6 bases separated the two germline ends. Germline V CDR1 and CDR2: SNHLY, FYNNEI. The CDR3 is CARKITDTQYF. CDR3 DNA: TGTGCCAGAAAAATCACAGATACGCAGTATTTT.

The rearrangement links TRBV29-1 to TRBJ2-1, with D perhaps TRBD1 or TRBD2 (5 bases each). Trimming left V 7 bases short and J 5 bases short, with 18 bases between. CDR3 size: 14 residues. CDR1 and CDR2 (germline): SQVTM, ANQGSEA. The CDR3 bases are TGCAGCGCGGCCTCCGGGACCGGCAACAATGAGCAGTTCTTC. This sequence encodes CSAASGTGNNEQFF.

The V and J genes are TRBV27 and TRBJ1-1; D is ambiguous. The germline CDR1 and CDR2 sequences are MNHEY and SMNVEV (reference sequence). This CDR3 is built from 15 residues. V lost 4 bases and J 0 bases, leaving 12 bases between the germline ends. The CDR3 spells CASSWSYGMNTEAFF. CDR3 bases: TGTGCCAGCAGTTGGTCCTACGGGATGAACACTGAAGCTTTCTTT.

This clonotype was seen a handful of times. This chain connects TRBV14 to TRBJ2-3; maybe TRBD1 (6 bases). Trimming left V 2 bases short and J 0 bases short, with 15 bases between. The CDR3 runs 17 residues. Germline-derived CDR1 and CDR2 are SGHDN and FVKESK. As DNA, the CDR3 is TGTGCCAGCAGCCAACGAACAGGGAAATTTAGCACAGATACGCAGTATTTT. It codes for CASSQRTGKFSTDTQYF.

J is TRBJ1-1 and V is TRBV29-1, with unresolved D. Germline V lookup: CDR1 SQVTM, CDR2 ANQGSEA. This CDR3 region has 12 residues. V was cut by 7 bases and J by 0 bases, with 9 bases left in between. The CDR3 coding sequence is TGCAGCGCAAAGGATATGAACACTGAAGCTTTCTTT. It yields the protein CSAKDMNTEAFF.

This clonotype showed up just a few times. The gene calls are TRBV12-3 or TRBV12-4 and TRBJ1-5; D is undetermined. Trimming stripped 6 bases from V and 7 bases from J, with 13 bases between. This CDR3 is built from 13 residues. The CDR3 region is CASSANDVQPQHF. The CDR3 bases are TGTGCCAGCAGCGCTAATGATGTACAGCCCCAGCATTTT.

The chain has TRBV4-1 and TRBJ2-3, with a weak D call TRBD1 (6 bases). Germline V gene data show CDR1 as MGHRA and CDR2 as YSYEKL. There are 15 residues in the CDR3. V was clipped by 0 bases and J by 4 bases, with 11 bases between them. The CDR3 nucleotides read TGCGCCAGCAGCCAAGAGGGGGCGCGCGCAGATACGCAGTATTTT. Translated: CASSQEGARADTQYF.

The chain recombines TRBV5-4 with TRBJ2-1; D gene uncertain. V was cut by 0 bases and J by 0 bases, with 10 bases left in between. CDR3 length: 16 residues. Germline V gene sequence: CDR1 SGHNT, CDR2 YYREEE (reference sequence). CDR3 sequence: CASSLGRASSYNEQFF. The CDR3, as DNA: TGTGCCAGCAGCTTGGGAAGGGCCAGCTCCTACAATGAGCAGTTCTTC.

This clonotype has just a few counts. The chain carries TRBV7-2 and TRBJ2-5, with D possibly being TRBD2 (6 bases). There are 16 residues in the CDR3. V was pared by 2 bases and J by 4 bases, with 17 bases between. CDR1 and CDR2 from the germline V gene are SGHTA and FQGNSA. CDR3 sequence: CASSLSVGGEGETQYF. The CDR3 nucleotides read TGTGCCAGCAGCTTATCTGTCGGGGGAGAAGGAGAGACCCAGTACTTC.

The DNA of the CDR3 is TGTGCCAGCAGCGTAGGGACTAGCGGCACAGATACGCAGTATTTT. Its translation: CASSVGTSGTDTQYF. The gene calls are TRBV9 and TRBJ2-3, with 9 bases aligning to TRBD2. Germline V CDR1 and CDR2: SGDLS, YYNGEE. J was trimmed by 1 base and V by 0 bases; bases with no gene match: 0. CDR3 length: 15 residues. The whole variable domain, filled in from reference TRBV9 and TRBJ2-3, reads DSGVTQTPKHLITATGQRVTLRCSPRSGDLSVYWYQQSLDQGLQFLIQYYNGEERAKGNILERFSAQQFPDLHSELNLSSLELGDSALYFCASSVGTSGTDTQYFGPGTRLTVL.